The 10 T cell receptor beta chains below were found in one sample sequenced in a study of glioma-infiltrating T cells after dendritic cell vaccination. The table came from immunoSEQ multiplex PCR; TCRdb's copy has only in-frame clones and leaves some out. The data contain about 73,000 clones, over 70% of them singletons. Source: blood, taken before dendritic cell vaccination. The receptors here all came from a human donor with glioblastoma.

The rearrangement links TRBV6-5 to TRBJ2-7; TRBD1 aligns across 10 bases. In germline, CDR1 is MNHEY, CDR2 SVGAGI. The CDR3 has 16 amino acids. The V gene end was trimmed by 4 bases and the J gene end by 4 bases; junction bases not matched to a gene: 10. The CDR3 DNA follows: TGTGCCAGCAGTTCCCACTACGGGGACAGGGGTTACGAGCAGTACGTC. Its translation: CASSSHYGDRGYEQYV.

This clone was seen a few times. The V and J genes are TRBV29-1 and TRBJ1-1; D perhaps matches TRBD1 (6 bases). The CDR3 runs to 12 residues. Trimming removed 5 bases at V and 4 bases at J, with 11 bases between. CDR1 and CDR2 (germline): SQVTM, ANQGSEA. CDR3 sequence reads: CSVTTGSTEAFF. Here the CDR3 DNA reads TGCAGCGTTACTACAGGGTCCACTGAAGCTTTCTTT. Full variable domain (remainder filled in from reference TRBV29-1 and TRBJ1-1): SAVISQKPSRDICQRGTSLTIQCQVDSQVTMMFWYRQQPGQSLTLIATANQGSEATYESGFVIDKFPISRPNLTFSTLTVSNMSPEDSSIYLCSVTTGSTEAFFGQGTRLTVV.

J is TRBJ2-5 and V is TRBV18, with 11 bases fitting TRBD2. There are 20 residues in the CDR3. The germline V gene has CDR1 KGHSH and CDR2 LQKENI. With V trimmed by 3 bases and J by 2 bases, 17 bases remained unmatched. DNA for the CDR3: TGTGCCAGCTCACCCTTTGGCCTGACTAGCGGGACCGTCAGGCAAGAGACCCAGTACTTC. This gives the protein CASSPFGLTSGTVRQETQYF.

This clone was found once. DNA for the CDR3: TGTGCCAGCAGTTTCTCTTGGACTAGCGACTACAATGAGCAGTTCTTC. It translates to CASSFSWTSDYNEQFF. The chain employs TRBV6-5 and TRBJ2-1; 9 bases are shared with TRBD2. Trimming at V came to 4 bases and at J to 3 bases, leaving 7 bases not matched to a gene. Germline CDR1 MNHEY, CDR2 SVGAGI. The length of the CDR3 is 16 residues.

The chain joins TRBV11-3 to TRBJ2-2; D unresolved. CDR1 and CDR2 from the germline V gene are SGHNT and YENEEA. Between the trimmed V and J ends, which lost 5 bases and 1 base, there was a span of 14 bases. The CDR3 extends over 16 amino acids. For the CDR3, the DNA is TGTGCCAGCAGCGCCCTTGTTGGGCGGAACACCGGGGAGCTGTTTTTT. It codes for CASSALVGRNTGELFF. Based on the CDR3 plus reference TRBV11-3 and TRBJ2-2, the full variable domain is EAGVVQSPRYKIIEKKQPVAFWCNPISGHNTLYWYLQNLGQGPELLIRYENEEAVDDSQLPKDRFSAERLKGVDSTLKIQPAELGDSAVYLCASSALVGRNTGELFFGEGSRLTVL.

This rearrangement joins TRBV7-2 to TRBJ2-1; TRBD2 aligns across 8 bases. CDR1 is SGHTA, CDR2 FQGNSA, per germline. V trimming: 6 bases; J trimming: 6 bases; junction bases outside the gene matches: 4. CDR3 length equals 13 residues. The CDR3 DNA follows: TGTGCCAGCAGGCTAGGACTAGCCAATGAGCAGTTCTTC. This translates into CASRLGLANEQFF.

The J gene is TRBJ2-7, the V gene TRBV11-2; D uncertain. The V gene's germline CDR1 is SGHAT and CDR2 FQNNGV. V lost 5 bases to trimming and J lost 2 bases, with 13 bases between them. The CDR3 is 14 amino acids. CDR3 sequence: CASSPRHGAYEQYV. The CDR3 nucleotides read TGTGCCAGCAGCCCGCGGCATGGAGCCTACGAGCAGTACGTC.

The chain links TRBV7-9 to TRBJ1-1; D might be TRBD1 (5 bases). The V gene lost 3 bases and the J gene lost 4 bases, with 18 bases spanning the gap. Germline-derived CDR1 and CDR2 are SEHNR and FQNEAQ (reference sequence). The CDR3 sequence is 16 residues long. The CDR3 sequence: CASSFRGTGGGTEAFF. The CDR3, as DNA: TGTGCCAGCAGCTTCCGGGGGACGGGGGGGGGCACTGAAGCTTTCTTT.

The chain carries TRBV6-5 and TRBJ2-1; 8 bases map to TRBD1. The CDR3 has 16 amino acids. V was pared by 4 bases and J by 4 bases, with 9 bases of the junction left unmatched. Germline loops: CDR1 MNHEY, CDR2 SVGAGI. CDR3 sequence: CASSLGQEVLYNEQFF. Written as DNA, the CDR3 is TGTGCCAGCAGTTTGGGACAGGAGGTACTTTACAATGAGCAGTTCTTC.

This chain joins TRBV7-9 and TRBJ2-3; TRBD2 aligns across 11 bases. V trimming: 5 bases; J trimming: 2 bases; junction bases outside the gene matches: 6. The length of the CDR3 is 16 residues. The V gene's germline CDR1 is SEHNR and CDR2 FQNEAQ (reference sequence). The CDR3 sequence is CASSLRLAGHTDTQYF. The CDR3 coding sequence is TGTGCCAGCAGCCTCCGACTAGCGGGGCACACAGATACGCAGTATTTT.